The entry below gives a single T cell receptor (beta chain) sequence along with its context. The CDR3 runs 11 residues. Deletions cut 3 bases from V and 4 bases from J, with 4 bases between. The V gene's germline CDR1 is DFQATT and CDR2 SNEGSKA (reference sequence). This sample was included in a study of blood T cell repertoires in COVID-19. As for the study in general: The analysed material was cDNA or gDNA that came from T cells, B-cell-depleted T cells, or PBMCs.

The data were produced by immunoSEQ multiplex PCR, yet TCRdb's version contains in-frame clones alone and is incomplete. The table has some 210,000 clones, around 84% seen once. Input material: peripheral blood. This TCR was sampled from a human donor in a cohort sampled during active COVID-19. The V call is TRBV20-1, the J call TRBJ1-5; no clear D. The CDR3 DNA reads as TGCAGTGCTAGTCAAAATCAGCCCCAGCATTTT. This encodes CSASQNQPQHF.